This record concerns one T cell receptor beta chain sequence. The data belong to a study of blood T cell repertoires in COVID-19. Overall study context: There were acute and convalescent COVID-19 samples, and they came from the United States, Italy and Spain. The analysed material was cDNA or gDNA that came from T cells, B-cell-depleted T cells, or PBMCs.

The CDR3 consists of 15 residues. Germline values: CDR1 MDHEN, CDR2 SYDVKM. Trimming stripped 6 bases from V and 4 bases from J, with 15 bases between. Profiling relied on immunoSEQ multiplex PCR, and the TCRdb table lists in-frame clones only, not all of them. The table shows 300,000 to 400,000 clones, with about nine tenths occurring only once. V is TRBV28 and J is TRBJ2-2; possible D gene TRBD2, 5 bases. Material: peripheral blood. The clonotype originates from a man between 25 and 39 years old with COVID-19, enrolled during active disease. The CDR3 DNA follows: TGTGCCAGCAGCCCTACTCTGGGGAGCACCGGGGAGCTGTTTTTT. It translates to CASSPTLGSTGELFF.